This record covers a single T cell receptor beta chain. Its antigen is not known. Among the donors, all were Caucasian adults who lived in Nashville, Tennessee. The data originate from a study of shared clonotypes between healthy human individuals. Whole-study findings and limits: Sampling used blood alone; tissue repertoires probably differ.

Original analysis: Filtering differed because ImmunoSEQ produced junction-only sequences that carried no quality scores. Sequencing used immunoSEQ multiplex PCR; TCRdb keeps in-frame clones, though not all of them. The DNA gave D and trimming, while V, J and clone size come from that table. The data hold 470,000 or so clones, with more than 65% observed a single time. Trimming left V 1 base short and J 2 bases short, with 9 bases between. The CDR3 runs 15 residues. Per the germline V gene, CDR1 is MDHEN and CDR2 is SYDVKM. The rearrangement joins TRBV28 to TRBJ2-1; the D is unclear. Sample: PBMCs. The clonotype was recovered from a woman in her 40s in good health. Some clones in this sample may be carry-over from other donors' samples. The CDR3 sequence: CASSLFQAAYNEQFF. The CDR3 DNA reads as TGTGCCAGCAGTTTATTTCAGGCTGCCTACAATGAGCAGTTCTTC.